This T cell receptor beta chain was identified during a study of cytomegalovirus exposure and HLA in healthy donors. With 6 bases clipped from V and 2 bases from J, the junction kept 3 bases outside the gene matches. The CDR3 length is 13 residues. Germline CDR1 and CDR2: SGDLS and YYNGEE. Remarks on this clone: What it recognizes is unknown.

Overall study results and limits: The listing of about 150 TCR beta chains classed them as cytomegalovirus-associated. Cytomegalovirus status was reportedly diagnosed by the classifier with high sensitivity and specificity. A later analysis reportedly found fewer N-insertions in an Asian-associated ancestry cluster than the roughly 670-donor mean.

The primer mix had 60 Vbeta and 13 Jbeta primers. The assay was immunoSEQ multiplex PCR, and TCRdb's table has in-frame clones only and misses some. This sample carries approximately 200,000 clones, approximately 80% of them seen once, and the ten largest clones take roughly a sixth. The rearrangement links TRBV9 to TRBJ2-3; 7 bases are a match to TRBD2. The clonotype comes from a man aged 35 to 55 in good health and CMV-seronegative. Sequenced: PBMCs. The CDR3 DNA reads TGTGCCAGCACCAGCGGGACCACAGATACGCAGTATTTT. Translating gives CASTSGTTDTQYF.